This T cell receptor beta chain was profiled in a study of Graves' ophthalmopathy and Graves' hyperthyroidism. Germline-derived CDR1 and CDR2 are LNHDA and SQIVND (reference sequence). V was clipped by 1 base and J by 7 bases, with 10 bases between them. The length of the CDR3 is 14 residues. Amplified material comprised TCR beta CDR3 regions derived from RNA transcripts. HTBI primers primed a first-round RT-PCR, and a second-round multiplex PCR followed. TCRdb re-called the multiplex PCR reads with MiXCR, one entry per CDR3 protein. The sample carries 40,000 to 50,000 distinct CDR3 sequences, around half recorded once. This clonotype was recorded many times. Moderate-to-severe activity, CAS ≥3, NOSPECS ≥4 and a duration under 3 months were seen in donors with ophthalmopathy.

Sequenced: peripheral blood. The chain is built from TRBV19 and TRBJ2-2; tentatively, D is TRBD1 (6 bases). The receptor's source is an adult man with Graves' ophthalmopathy. The CDR3 DNA follows: TGTGCCAGTAGTATAGCCAGGGGTGGCGGGGAGCTGTTTTTT. This gives the protein CASSIARGGGELFF.